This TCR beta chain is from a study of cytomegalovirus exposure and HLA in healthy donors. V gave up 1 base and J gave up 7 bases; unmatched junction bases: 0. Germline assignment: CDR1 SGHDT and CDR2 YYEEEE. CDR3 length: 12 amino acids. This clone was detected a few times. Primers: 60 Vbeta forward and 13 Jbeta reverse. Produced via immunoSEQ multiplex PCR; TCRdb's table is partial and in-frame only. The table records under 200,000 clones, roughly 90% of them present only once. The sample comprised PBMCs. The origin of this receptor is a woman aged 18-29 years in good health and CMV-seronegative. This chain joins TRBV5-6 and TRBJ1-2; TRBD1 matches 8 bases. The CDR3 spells CASSLTGGGYTF. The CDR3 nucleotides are TGTGCCAGCAGCTTGACAGGGGGTGGCTACACCTTC.